This TCR beta chain was sequenced during a study of control samples from healthy donors and cancer patients. There are 14 residues in the CDR3. Germline loops: CDR1 MGHDK, CDR2 SYGVNS. V dropped 5 bases and J dropped 7; count of bases not matched to a gene: 6. TCRdb's table, derived via immunoSEQ multiplex PCR, lists solely in-frame clones and lacks some. There are 190,000 or so clones in the sample; roughly 93% occur only once, and around 1.6% lies in the top ten. The rearrangement uses TRBV25-1 and TRBJ1-2, with TRBD1 matching 11 bases. Sample: blood. This receptor was obtained from a man between 18 and 35 years old in good health. The CDR3 sequence is CASSIGQGAFGYTF. CDR3 bases: TGTGCCAGCAGTATCGGACAGGGGGCGTTTGGCTACACCTTC.